This entry describes one T cell receptor (beta chain). The antigen is not known. TCRdb reprocessed the 5' RACE reads with MiXCR, giving one entry per CDR3 protein. The table lists hundreds of thousands of distinct CDR3 sequences, about a sixth of them singletons, with around 16% in the top ten. This sample was taken from a study of T cells after yellow fever vaccination. Study-level information: The SMART-Seq v4 Ultra Low Input method served to prepare the low-cell-number fractions.

General study results and limits: Primary-vaccination clones mostly resurfaced post-booster (roughly 97% CD4, about 87% CD8).

Trimming removed 3 bases from V and 2 bases from J, with 14 bases in between. Looked up from germline, CDR1 is DFQATT and CDR2 is SNEGSKA (reference sequence). The CDR3 spans 14 residues. V usage is TRBV20-1 and J usage is TRBJ2-7; D remains ambiguous. The sample consisted of PBMCs, taken 5 to 6 days after the first yellow fever vaccination. The receptor's source is a young man who received the YFV17D yellow fever vaccine. For the CDR3, the DNA is TGCAGTGCTAGCTCCCCGGGTTATACCTACGAGCAGTACTTC. It is translated as CSASSPGYTYEQYF.